The clone carrying this T cell receptor (beta chain) was found once. The antigen is undetermined. These data are taken from a study of T cell responses to AZD1222 COVID-19 vaccine. CDR1 is MNHEY, CDR2 SMNVEV, per germline (reference sequence). CDR3 length equals 15 residues. J gave up 5 bases and V 4 bases, and 8 bases lay outside the gene matches. Data came from immunoSEQ multiplex PCR; TCRdb stores just in-frame clones and leaves some out. The sample includes some 120,000 clones, more than 85% of them seen just once. Overall study results and limits: Samples come after the peak T cell response, not at day 14. Vaccine-related CD4 TCRs covered spike, predominating at 160-218 and 743-854. Donors were largely white British and mainly female; clonal diversity was possibly underestimated.

The sequence derives from an adult in good health. This chain joins TRBV27 and TRBJ2-1; 7 positions match TRBD2. The source was peripheral blood, collected on day 0 of AZD1222 vaccination. The CDR3 is CASSSGLAENNEQFF. In DNA, the CDR3 is TGTGCCAGCAGTTCAGGGCTAGCGGAAAACAATGAGCAGTTCTTC.